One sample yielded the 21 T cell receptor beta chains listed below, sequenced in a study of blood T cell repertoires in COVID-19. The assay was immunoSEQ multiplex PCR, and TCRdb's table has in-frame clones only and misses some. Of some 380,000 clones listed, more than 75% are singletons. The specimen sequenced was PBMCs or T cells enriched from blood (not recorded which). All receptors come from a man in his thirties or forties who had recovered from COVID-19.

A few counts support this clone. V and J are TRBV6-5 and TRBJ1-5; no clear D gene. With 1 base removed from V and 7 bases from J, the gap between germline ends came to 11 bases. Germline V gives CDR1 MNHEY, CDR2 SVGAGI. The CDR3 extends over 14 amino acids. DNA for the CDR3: TGTGCCAGCAGTTACTTCGCGGGGTCCCAGCCCCAGCATTTT. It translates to CASSYFAGSQPQHF.

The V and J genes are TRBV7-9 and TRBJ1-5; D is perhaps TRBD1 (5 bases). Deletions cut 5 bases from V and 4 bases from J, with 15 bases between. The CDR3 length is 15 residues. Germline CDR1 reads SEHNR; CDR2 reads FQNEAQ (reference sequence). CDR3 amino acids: CASSPGGGANQPQHF. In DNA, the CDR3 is TGTGCCAGCAGCCCGGGAGGAGGGGCAAATCAGCCCCAGCATTTT. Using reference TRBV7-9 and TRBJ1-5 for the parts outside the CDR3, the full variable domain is DTGVSQNPRHKITKRGQNVTFRCDPISEHNRLYWYRQTLGQGPEFLTYFQNEAQLEKSRLLSDRFSAERPKGSFSTLEIQRTEQGDSAMYLCASSPGGGANQPQHFGDGTRLSIL.

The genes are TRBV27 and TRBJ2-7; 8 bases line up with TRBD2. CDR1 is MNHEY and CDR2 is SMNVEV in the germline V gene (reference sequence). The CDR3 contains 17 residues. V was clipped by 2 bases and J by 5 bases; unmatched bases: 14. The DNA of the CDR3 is TGTGCCAGCAGTTTAAGGACGCCGGGACTAGTGCAGGACGAGCAGTACTTC. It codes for CASSLRTPGLVQDEQYF.

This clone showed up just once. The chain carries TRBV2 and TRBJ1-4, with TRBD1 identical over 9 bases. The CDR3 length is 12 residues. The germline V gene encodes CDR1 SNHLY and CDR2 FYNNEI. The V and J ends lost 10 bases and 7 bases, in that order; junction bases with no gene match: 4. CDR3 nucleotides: TGTGCCACTGGACAGGGGTTTGAAAAACTGTTTTTT. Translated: CATGQGFEKLFF.

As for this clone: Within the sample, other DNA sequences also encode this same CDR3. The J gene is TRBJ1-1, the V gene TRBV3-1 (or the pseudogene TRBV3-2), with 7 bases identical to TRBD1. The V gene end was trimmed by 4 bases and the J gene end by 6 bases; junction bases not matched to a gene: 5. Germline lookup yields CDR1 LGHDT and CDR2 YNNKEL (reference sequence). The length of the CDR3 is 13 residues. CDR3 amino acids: CASSPTGLSEAFF. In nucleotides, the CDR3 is TGTGCCAGCAGCCCGACAGGGCTGTCTGAAGCTTTCTTT.

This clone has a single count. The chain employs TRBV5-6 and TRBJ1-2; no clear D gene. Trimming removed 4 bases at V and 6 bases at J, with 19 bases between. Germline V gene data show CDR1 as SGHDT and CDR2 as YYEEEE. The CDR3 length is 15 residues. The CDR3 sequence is CASSREQTVLDGYTF. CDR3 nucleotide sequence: TGTGCCAGCAGCCGGGAACAGACCGTCCTGGATGGCTACACCTTC.

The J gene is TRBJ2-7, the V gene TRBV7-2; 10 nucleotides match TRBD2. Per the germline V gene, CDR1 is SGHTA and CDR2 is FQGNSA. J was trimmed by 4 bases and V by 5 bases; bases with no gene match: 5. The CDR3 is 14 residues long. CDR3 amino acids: CASSLSGGGYEQYF. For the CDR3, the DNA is TGTGCCAGCAGCCTCAGCGGGGGGGGGTACGAGCAGTACTTC.

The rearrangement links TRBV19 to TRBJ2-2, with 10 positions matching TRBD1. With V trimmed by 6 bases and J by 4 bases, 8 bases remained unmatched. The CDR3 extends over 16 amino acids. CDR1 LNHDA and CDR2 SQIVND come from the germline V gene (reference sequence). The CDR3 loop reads CASSDPGTGVTGELFF. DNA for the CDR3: TGTGCCAGTAGCGATCCCGGGACAGGGGTCACCGGGGAGCTGTTTTTT.

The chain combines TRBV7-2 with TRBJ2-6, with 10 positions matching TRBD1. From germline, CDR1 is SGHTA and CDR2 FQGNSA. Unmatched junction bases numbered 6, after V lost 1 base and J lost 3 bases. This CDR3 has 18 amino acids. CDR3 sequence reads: CASSLGDRGTFGANVLTF. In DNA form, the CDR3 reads TGTGCCAGCAGCTTAGGGGACAGGGGTACGTTTGGGGCCAACGTCCTGACTTTC.

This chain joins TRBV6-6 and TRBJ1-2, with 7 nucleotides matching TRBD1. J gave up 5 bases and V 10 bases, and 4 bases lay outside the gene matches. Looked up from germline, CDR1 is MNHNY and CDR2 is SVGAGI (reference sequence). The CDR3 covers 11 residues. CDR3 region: CAIGQEYGYTF. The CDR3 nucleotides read TGTGCCATCGGACAGGAGTATGGCTACACCTTC.

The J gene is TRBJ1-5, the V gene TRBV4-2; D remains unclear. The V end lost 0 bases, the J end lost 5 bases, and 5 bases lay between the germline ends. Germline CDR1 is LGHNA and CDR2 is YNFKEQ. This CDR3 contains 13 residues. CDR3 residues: CASSQEGYQPQHF. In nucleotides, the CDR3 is TGTGCCAGCAGCCAAGAGGGCTATCAGCCCCAGCATTTT.

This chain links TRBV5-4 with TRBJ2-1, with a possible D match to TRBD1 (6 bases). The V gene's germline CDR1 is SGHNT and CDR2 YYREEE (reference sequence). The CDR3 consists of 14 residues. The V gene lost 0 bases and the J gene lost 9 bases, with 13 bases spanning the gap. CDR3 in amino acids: CASSLDRVNGEQFF. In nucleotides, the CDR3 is TGTGCCAGCAGCTTGGACAGGGTCAACGGTGAGCAGTTCTTC.

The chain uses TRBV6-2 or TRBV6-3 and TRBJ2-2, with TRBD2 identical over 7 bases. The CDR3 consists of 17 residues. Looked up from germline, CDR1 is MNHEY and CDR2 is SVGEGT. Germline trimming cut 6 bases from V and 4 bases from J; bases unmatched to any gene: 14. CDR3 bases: TGTGCCAGCAGCCTCGGACTCATACAGCGGGGCACCGGGGAGCTGTTTTTT. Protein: CASSLGLIQRGTGELFF.

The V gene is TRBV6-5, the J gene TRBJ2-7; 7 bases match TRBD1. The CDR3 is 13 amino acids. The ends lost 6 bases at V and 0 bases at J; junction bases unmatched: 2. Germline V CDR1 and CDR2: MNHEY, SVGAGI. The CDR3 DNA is TGTGCCAGCAGGACAGGGAGCTCCTACGAGCAGTACTTC. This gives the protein CASRTGSSYEQYF.

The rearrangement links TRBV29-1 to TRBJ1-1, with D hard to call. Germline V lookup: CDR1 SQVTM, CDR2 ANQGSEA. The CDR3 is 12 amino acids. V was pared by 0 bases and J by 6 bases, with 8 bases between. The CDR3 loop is CSVEDPGSEAFF. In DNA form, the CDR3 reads TGCAGCGTTGAAGATCCAGGTTCTGAAGCTTTCTTT.

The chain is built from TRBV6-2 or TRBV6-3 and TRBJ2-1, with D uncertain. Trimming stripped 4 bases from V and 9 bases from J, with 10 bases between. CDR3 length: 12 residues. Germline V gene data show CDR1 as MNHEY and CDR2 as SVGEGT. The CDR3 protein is CASSFSAFEQFF. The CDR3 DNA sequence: TGTGCCAGCAGTTTTTCCGCGTTTGAGCAGTTCTTC.

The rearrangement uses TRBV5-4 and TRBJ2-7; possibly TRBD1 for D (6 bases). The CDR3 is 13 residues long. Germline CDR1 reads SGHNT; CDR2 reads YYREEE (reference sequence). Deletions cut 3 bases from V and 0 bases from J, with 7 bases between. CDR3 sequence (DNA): TGTGCCAGCAGCTGGGGGCCCTCCTACGAGCAGTACTTC. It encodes CASSWGPSYEQYF.

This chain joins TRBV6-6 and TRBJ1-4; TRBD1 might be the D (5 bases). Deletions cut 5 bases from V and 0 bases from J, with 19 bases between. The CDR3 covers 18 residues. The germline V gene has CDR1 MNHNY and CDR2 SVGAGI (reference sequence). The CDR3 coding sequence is TGTGCCAGCAGTCGAGGGGCGTGGGTATCAGCAACTAATGAAAAACTGTTTTTT. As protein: CASSRGAWVSATNEKLFF.

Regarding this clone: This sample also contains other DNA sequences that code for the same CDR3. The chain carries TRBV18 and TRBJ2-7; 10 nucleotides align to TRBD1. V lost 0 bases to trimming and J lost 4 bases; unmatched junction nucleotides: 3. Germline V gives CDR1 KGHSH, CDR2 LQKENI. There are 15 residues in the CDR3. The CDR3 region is CASSPPGQGNYEQYF. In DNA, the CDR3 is TGTGCCAGCTCACCACCGGGACAGGGGAATTACGAGCAGTACTTC.

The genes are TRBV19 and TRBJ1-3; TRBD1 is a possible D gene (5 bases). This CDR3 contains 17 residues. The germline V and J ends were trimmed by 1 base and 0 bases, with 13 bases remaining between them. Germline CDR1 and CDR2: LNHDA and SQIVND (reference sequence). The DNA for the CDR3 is TGTGCCAGTAGTATAGCCCGGGACTCTAACTCTGGAAACACCATATATTTT. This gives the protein CASSIARDSNSGNTIYF.

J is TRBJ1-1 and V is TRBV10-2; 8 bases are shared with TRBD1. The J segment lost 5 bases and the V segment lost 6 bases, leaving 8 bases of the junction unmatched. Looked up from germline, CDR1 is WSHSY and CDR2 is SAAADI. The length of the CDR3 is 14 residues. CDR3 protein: CASSQQGGRTEAFF. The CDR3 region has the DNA TGCGCCAGCAGCCAACAGGGGGGTCGAACTGAAGCTTTCTTT.